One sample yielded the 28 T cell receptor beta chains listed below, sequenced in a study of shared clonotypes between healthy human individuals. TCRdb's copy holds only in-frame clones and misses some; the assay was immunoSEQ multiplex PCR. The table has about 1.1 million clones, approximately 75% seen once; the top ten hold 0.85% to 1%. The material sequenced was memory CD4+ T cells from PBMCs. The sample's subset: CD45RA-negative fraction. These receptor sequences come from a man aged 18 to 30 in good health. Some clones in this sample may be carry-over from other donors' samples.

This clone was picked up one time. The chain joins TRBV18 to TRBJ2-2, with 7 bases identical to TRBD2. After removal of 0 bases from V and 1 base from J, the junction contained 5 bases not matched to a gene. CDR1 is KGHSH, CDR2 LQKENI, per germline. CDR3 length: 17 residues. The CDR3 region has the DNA TGTGCCAGCTCACCACCGAACCAGCGGGGGAACACCGGGGAGCTGTTTTTT. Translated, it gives CASSPPNQRGNTGELFF.

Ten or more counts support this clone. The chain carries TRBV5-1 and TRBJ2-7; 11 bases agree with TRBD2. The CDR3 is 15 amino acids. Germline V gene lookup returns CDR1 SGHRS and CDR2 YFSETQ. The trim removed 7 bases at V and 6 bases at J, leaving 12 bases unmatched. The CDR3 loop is CASGTSGSPLGEQYF. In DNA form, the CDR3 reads TGCGCCAGCGGAACTAGCGGGAGTCCGCTGGGCGAGCAGTACTTC.

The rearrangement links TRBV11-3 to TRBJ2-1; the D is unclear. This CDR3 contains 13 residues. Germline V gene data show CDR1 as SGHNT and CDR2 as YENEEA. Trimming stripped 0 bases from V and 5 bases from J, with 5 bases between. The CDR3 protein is CASSLEVHNEQFF. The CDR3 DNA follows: TGTGCCAGCAGCTTAGAAGTTCACAATGAGCAGTTCTTC.

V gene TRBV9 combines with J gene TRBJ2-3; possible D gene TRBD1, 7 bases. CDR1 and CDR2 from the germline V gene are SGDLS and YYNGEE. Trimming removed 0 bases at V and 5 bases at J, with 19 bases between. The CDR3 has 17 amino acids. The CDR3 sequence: CASSVVRGAGALDTQYF. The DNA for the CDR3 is TGTGCCAGCAGCGTAGTCAGGGGGGCAGGGGCCCTAGATACGCAGTATTTT.

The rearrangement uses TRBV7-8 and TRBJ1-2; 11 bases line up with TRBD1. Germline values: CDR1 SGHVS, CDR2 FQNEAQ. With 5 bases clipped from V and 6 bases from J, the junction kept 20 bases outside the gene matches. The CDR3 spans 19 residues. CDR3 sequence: CASSPFVWDRGRFENGYTF. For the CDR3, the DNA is TGTGCCAGCAGCCCCTTTGTGTGGGACAGGGGGAGGTTTGAGAATGGCTACACCTTC.

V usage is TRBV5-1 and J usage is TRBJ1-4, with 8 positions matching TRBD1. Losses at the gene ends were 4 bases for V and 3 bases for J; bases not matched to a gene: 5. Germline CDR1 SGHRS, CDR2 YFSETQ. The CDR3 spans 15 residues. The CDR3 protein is CASSVLTGANEKLFF. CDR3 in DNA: TGCGCCAGCAGCGTACTGACAGGGGCTAATGAAAAACTGTTTTTT.

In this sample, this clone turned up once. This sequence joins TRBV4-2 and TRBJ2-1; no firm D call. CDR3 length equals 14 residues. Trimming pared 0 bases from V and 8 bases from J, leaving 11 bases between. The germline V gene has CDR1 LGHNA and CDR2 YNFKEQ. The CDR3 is CASSQDRALDEQFF. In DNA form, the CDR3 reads TGTGCCAGCAGCCAAGATAGGGCCCTAGATGAGCAGTTCTTC.

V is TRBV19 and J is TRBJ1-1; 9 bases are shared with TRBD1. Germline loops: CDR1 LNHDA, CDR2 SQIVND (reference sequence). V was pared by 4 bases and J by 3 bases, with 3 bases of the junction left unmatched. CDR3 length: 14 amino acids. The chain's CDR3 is CASSNRGRDTEAFF. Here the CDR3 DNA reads TGTGCCAGTAGTAACAGGGGGCGGGACACTGAAGCTTTCTTT.

DNA for the CDR3: TGTGCCAGCAGCTTAGGGACAGCCATTTATGGCTACACCTTC. It specifies CASSLGTAIYGYTF. V usage is TRBV5-8 and J usage is TRBJ1-2, with 7 nucleotides matching TRBD1. The J segment lost 5 bases and the V segment lost 2 bases, leaving 6 bases of the junction unmatched. Germline values: CDR1 SGHTS, CDR2 YDEGEE. The CDR3 loop spans 14 amino acids.

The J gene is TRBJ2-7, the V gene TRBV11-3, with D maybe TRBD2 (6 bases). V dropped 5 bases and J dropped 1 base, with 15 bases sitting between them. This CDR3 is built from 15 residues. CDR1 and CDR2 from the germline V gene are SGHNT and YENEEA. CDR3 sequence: CASSAGGSPSYEQYF. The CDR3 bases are TGTGCCAGCAGCGCTGGAGGGTCCCCTTCCTACGAGCAGTACTTC.

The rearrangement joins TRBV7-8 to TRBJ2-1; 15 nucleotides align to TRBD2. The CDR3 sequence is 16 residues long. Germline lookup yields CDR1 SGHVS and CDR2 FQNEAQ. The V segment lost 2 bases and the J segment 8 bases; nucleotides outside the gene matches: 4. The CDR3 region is CASSLPGTSGRYEQFF. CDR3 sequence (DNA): TGTGCCAGCAGCTTACCCGGGACTAGCGGGAGGTATGAGCAGTTCTTC.

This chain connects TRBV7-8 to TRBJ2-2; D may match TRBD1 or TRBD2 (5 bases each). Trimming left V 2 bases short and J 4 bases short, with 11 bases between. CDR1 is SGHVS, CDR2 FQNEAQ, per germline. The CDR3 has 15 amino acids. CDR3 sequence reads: CASSLTRDLTGELFF. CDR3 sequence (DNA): TGTGCCAGCAGCTTAACAAGGGACCTCACCGGGGAGCTGTTTTTT.

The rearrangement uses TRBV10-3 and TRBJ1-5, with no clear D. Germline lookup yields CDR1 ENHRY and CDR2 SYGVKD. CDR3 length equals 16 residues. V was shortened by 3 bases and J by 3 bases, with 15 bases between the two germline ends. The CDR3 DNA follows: TGTGCCATCAGTGACCCGAGCCTTGGACCCAATCAGCCCCAGCATTTT. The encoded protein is CAISDPSLGPNQPQHF.

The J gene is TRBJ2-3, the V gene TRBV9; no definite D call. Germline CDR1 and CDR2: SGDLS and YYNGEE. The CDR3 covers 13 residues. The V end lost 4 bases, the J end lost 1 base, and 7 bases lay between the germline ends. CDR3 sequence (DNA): TGTGCCAGCAGCAGGGTGGGCACAGATACGCAGTATTTT. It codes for CASSRVGTDTQYF.

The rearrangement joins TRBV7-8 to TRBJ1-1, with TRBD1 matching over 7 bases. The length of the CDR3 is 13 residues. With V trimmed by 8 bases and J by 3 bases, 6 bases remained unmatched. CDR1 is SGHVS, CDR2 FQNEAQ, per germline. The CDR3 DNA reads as TGTGCCAGCCGACCCCAGGGGGACACTGAAGCTTTCTTT. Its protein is CASRPQGDTEAFF.

The CDR3 sequence: CASSPQRGGYAQHF. In nucleotides, the CDR3 is TGTGCCAGCAGCCCCCAAAGGGGAGGTTATGCCCAGCATTTT. This chain links TRBV7-8 with TRBJ1-5; maybe TRBD1 (5 bases). The CDR3 length is 14 residues. Germline V CDR1 and CDR2: SGHVS, FQNEAQ. V was trimmed by 5 bases and J by 11 bases, leaving 19 bases between them.

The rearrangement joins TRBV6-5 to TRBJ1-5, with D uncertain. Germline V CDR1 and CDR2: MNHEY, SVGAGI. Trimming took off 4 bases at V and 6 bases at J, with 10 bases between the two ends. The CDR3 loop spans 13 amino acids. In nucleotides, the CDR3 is TGTGCCAGCAGTTCAAGAGGGCTTCAGCCCCAGCATTTT. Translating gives CASSSRGLQPQHF.

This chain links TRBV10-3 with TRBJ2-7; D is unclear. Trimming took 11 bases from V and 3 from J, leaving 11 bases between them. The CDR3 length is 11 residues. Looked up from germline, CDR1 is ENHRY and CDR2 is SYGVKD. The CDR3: CASVGYYEQYF. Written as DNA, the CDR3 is TGTGCCTCGGTTGGCTACTACGAGCAGTACTTC.

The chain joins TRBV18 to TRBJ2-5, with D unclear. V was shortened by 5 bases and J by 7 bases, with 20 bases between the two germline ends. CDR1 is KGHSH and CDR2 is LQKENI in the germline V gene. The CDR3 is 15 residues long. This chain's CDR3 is CASSLLGISDVTQYF. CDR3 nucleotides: TGTGCCAGCTCATTATTGGGGATTTCAGATGTGACCCAGTACTTC.

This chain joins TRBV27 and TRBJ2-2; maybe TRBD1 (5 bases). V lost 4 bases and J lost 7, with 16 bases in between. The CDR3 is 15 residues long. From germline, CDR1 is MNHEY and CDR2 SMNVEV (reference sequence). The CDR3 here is CASSSAMGPLGELFF. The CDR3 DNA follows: TGTGCCAGCAGTTCTGCCATGGGGCCCCTCGGGGAGCTGTTTTTT.

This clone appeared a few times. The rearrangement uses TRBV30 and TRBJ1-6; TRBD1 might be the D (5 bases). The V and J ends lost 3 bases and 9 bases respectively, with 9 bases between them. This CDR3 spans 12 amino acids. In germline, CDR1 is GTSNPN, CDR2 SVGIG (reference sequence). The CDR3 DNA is TGTGCCTGGAGGGAAGACAGTTCACCCCTCCACTTT. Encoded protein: CAWREDSSPLHF.

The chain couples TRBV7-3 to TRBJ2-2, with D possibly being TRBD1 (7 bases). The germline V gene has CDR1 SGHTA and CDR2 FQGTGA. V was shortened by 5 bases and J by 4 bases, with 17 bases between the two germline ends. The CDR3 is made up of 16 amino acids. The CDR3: CASSPVRQGGTGELFF. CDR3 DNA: TGTGCCAGCAGCCCAGTTAGGCAGGGGGGCACCGGGGAGCTGTTTTTT.

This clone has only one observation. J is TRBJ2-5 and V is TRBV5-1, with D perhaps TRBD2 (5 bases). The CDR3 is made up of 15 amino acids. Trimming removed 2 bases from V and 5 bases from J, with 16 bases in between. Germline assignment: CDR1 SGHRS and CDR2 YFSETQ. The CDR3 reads CASSFTPTGEETQYF. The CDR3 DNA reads TGCGCCAGCAGCTTTACACCGACTGGGGAGGAGACCCAGTACTTC. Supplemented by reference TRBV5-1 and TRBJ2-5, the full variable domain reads KAGVTQTPRYLIKTRGQQVTLSCSPISGHRSVSWYQQTPGQGLQFLFEYFSETQRNKGNFPGRFSGRQFSNSRSEMNVSTLELGDSALYLCASSFTPTGEETQYFGPGTRLLVL.

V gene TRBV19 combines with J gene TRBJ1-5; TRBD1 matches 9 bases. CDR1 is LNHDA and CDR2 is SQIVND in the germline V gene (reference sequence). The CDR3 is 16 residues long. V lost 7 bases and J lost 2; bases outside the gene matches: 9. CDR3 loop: CASTPGQGYGNQPQHF. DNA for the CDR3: TGTGCCAGTACCCCGGGACAGGGATATGGCAATCAGCCCCAGCATTTT.

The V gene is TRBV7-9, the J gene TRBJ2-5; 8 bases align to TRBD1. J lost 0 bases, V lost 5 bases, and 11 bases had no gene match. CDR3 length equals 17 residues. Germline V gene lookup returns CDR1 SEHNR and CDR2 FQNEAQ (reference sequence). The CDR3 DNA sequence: TGTGCCAGCAGCCCACCCTGGACAGGGATAAACCAAGAGACCCAGTACTTC. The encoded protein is CASSPPWTGINQETQYF. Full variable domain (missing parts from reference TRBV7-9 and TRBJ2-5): DTGVSQNPRHKITKRGQNVTFRCDPISEHNRLYWYRQTLGQGPEFLTYFQNEAQLEKSRLLSDRFSAERPKGSFSTLEIQRTEQGDSAMYLCASSPPWTGINQETQYFGPGTRLLVL.

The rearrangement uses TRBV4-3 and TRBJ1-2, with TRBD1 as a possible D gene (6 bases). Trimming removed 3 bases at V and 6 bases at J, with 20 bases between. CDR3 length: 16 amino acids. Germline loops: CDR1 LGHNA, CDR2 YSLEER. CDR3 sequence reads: CASSQGGPGGWDGYTF. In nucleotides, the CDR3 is TGCGCCAGCAGCCAGGGGGGGCCGGGGGGTTGGGATGGCTACACCTTC.

In DNA form, the CDR3 reads TGCGCCAGCAGCTTGTACGGGAGAGTCGCCTACAATGAGCAGTTCTTC. This translates into CASSLYGRVAYNEQFF. The chain carries TRBV5-1 and TRBJ2-1, with D possibly being TRBD2 (6 bases). The V end was cut by 1 base, the J end by 2 bases, with 13 bases between. Germline V lookup: CDR1 SGHRS, CDR2 YFSETQ. The CDR3 has 16 residues. Drawing the rest from reference TRBV5-1 and TRBJ2-1, the complete variable domain is KAGVTQTPRYLIKTRGQQVTLSCSPISGHRSVSWYQQTPGQGLQFLFEYFSETQRNKGNFPGRFSGRQFSNSRSEMNVSTLELGDSALYLCASSLYGRVAYNEQFFGPGTRLTVL.

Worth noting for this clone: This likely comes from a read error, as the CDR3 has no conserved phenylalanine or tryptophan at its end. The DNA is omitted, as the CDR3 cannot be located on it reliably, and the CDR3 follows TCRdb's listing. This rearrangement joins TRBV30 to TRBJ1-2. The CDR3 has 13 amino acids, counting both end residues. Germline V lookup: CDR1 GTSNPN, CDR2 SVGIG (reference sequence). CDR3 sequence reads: CAWSPPGDMATSV.